The rows below give T cell receptor beta chains drawn from one sample of a study of shared T cell receptors in the human thymus. Assay: immunoSEQ multiplex PCR; the TCRdb copy retains only in-frame clones and omits some. This table holds roughly 560,000 clones, 78% found once. This same sample was also part of a study on human thymus T cells.

Material for sequencing was thymocytes. Receptors originate from a boy under two years old with a congenital heart defect. Each CDR3 is given with its conserved first and last residue. The D gene is left open where the match is weak. Clone size is stated in some rows and not others, as once, few, many or a class when expanded.

size,D,V,length,J,CDR3,DNA
-,-,TRBV27,16,TRBJ2-1,CASRPHRASSYNEQFF,TGTGCCAGCAGACCTCACAGGGCGAGCTCCTACAATGAGCAGTTCTTC
-,-,TRBV25-1,14,TRBJ2-5,CASMGRHLQETQYF,TGTGCCAGCATGGGCAGACATCTCCAAGAGACCCAGTACTTC
-,-,TRBV10-3,12,TRBJ2-7,CAISVGVDEQYF,TGTGCCATCAGTGTAGGGGTTGACGAGCAGTACTTC
-,-,TRBV28,14,TRBJ2-5,CASSPFTGQETQYF,TGTGCCAGCAGCCCATTTACAGGCCAAGAGACCCAGTACTTC
-,-,TRBV6-5,15,TRBJ1-2,CASSLPPGTNYGYTF,TGTGCCAGCAGTTTGCCCCCGGGTACAAACTATGGCTACACCTTC
-,TRBD2,TRBV10-3,20,TRBJ2-1,CAISKSGTSGKRGQHNEQFF,TGTGCCATCAGTAAATCCGGGACTAGCGGGAAAAGGGGCCAACACAATGAGCAGTTCTTC
-,TRBD2,TRBV7-2,18,TRBJ2-5,CASSPADTSGRSRETQYF,TGTGCCAGCAGCCCCGCTGATACTAGCGGGAGGAGCCGAGAGACCCAGTACTTC
-,TRBD1,TRBV27,17,TRBJ2-1,CASSLLYRTGDTNEQFF,TGTGCCAGCAGTTTACTCTACCGGACAGGGGATACCAATGAGCAGTTCTTC
few,TRBD2,TRBV4-3,18,TRBJ2-3,CASSQESREETSTDTQYF,TGCGCCAGCAGCCAAGAGAGCCGGGAGGAAACTAGCACAGATACGCAGTATTTT
-,TRBD2,TRBV30,16,TRBJ2-7,CAWIDLSGRSGYEQYF,TGTGCCTGGATTGACCTTAGCGGGAGGTCCGGATACGAGCAGTACTTC
-,-,TRBV6-1,14,TRBJ1-4,CASSGWTPNEKLFF,TGTGCCAGCAGTGGTTGGACACCTAATGAAAAACTGTTTTTT
-,TRBD2,TRBV9,16,TRBJ2-5,CASSVEAGANQETQYF,TGTGCCAGCAGCGTAGAGGCGGGAGCTAACCAAGAGACCCAGTACTTC
-,-,TRBV7-9,15,TRBJ1-4,CASSNPGPKREKLFF,TGTGCCAGCAGCAACCCAGGGCCTAAAAGGGAAAAACTGTTTTTT
-,-,TRBV19,16,TRBJ1-5,CASSIRQLYSNQPQHF,TGTGCCAGTAGTATAAGACAGCTTTATAGCAATCAGCCCCAGCATTTT
few,TRBD1,TRBV28,15,TRBJ2-7,CASNPTGTADYEQYF,TGTGCCAGCAACCCAACCGGGACAGCTGACTACGAGCAGTACTTC
-,-,TRBV19,12,TRBJ2-3,CASSRVRDTQYF,TGTGCCAGTAGTCGGGTTAGAGATACGCAGTATTTT
-,TRBD2,TRBV11-3,15,TRBJ2-3,CASSLQLAGVGTQYF,TGTGCCAGCAGCTTACAGCTAGCGGGAGTAGGGACGCAGTATTTT
-,TRBD2,TRBV15,15,TRBJ2-2,CATSRHGRDTGELFF,TGTGCCACCAGCAGACACGGGAGGGACACCGGGGAGCTGTTTTTT
-,TRBD2,TRBV9,14,TRBJ2-1,CASSATGTSNEQFF,TGTGCCAGCAGCGCCACCGGGACTAGTAATGAGCAGTTCTTC
-,-,TRBV18,17,TRBJ2-2,CASSPPAGDPSRGELFF,TGTGCCAGCTCCCCCCCCGCCGGGGATCCGAGTCGCGGGGAGCTGTTTTTT
-,-,TRBV7-2,13,TRBJ2-3,CASSLGTADTQYF,TGTGCCAGCAGCTTAGGGACAGCAGATACGCAGTATTTT
-,-,TRBV4-1,14,TRBJ2-3,CASSQVQGTDTQYF,TGCGCCAGCAGCCAAGTACAGGGCACAGATACGCAGTATTTT
-,TRBD2,TRBV6-6,16,TRBJ2-1,CASSLSLAGVGNEQFF,TGTGCCAGCAGTTTGTCACTAGCGGGAGTCGGGAATGAGCAGTTCTTC
-,-,TRBV4-3,15,TRBJ2-1,CASSPRLVSYNEQFF,TGCGCCAGCAGCCCTCGACTAGTTTCCTACAATGAGCAGTTCTTC
-,-,TRBV29-1,10,TRBJ2-1,CSVVEPEQFF,TGCAGCGTTGTTGAGCCCGAGCAGTTCTTC
-,TRBD1,TRBV25-1,15,TRBJ2-1,CASSVQGEAHNEQFF,TGTGCCAGCAGTGTTCAGGGGGAAGCTCACAATGAGCAGTTCTTC
once,-,TRBV9,12,TRBJ1-2,CASNSRVYGYTF,TGTGCCAGCAATAGCAGGGTCTATGGCTACACCTTC
-,-,TRBV7-2,14,TRBJ1-2,CASSLGRGNYGYTF,TGTGCCAGCAGCTTAGGGCGGGGGAACTATGGCTACACCTTC
-,TRBD2,TRBV6-5,14,TRBJ2-7,CASRTGTSSYEQYF,TGTGCCAGCAGGACCGGGACTAGCAGCTACGAGCAGTACTTC
-,-,TRBV6-5,15,TRBJ2-2,CASSYRPRVAGELFF,TGTGCCAGCAGTTACCGCCCGCGGGTGGCCGGGGAGCTGTTTTTT
-,-,TRBV5-8,12,TRBJ2-1,CASSLGPPGQFF,TGTGCCAGCAGCTTGGGTCCCCCGGGGCAGTTCTTC
few,-,TRBV5-1,14,TRBJ2-7,CASSQTGGRDEQYF,TGCGCCAGCAGCCAGACTGGGGGGAGAGACGAGCAGTACTTC
few,-,TRBV4-2,15,TRBJ1-1,CASSQHGGERTEAFF,TGTGCCAGCAGCCAACATGGGGGGGAGAGGACTGAAGCTTTCTTT
-,-,TRBV4-3,18,TRBJ2-7,CASSRGGDQNESSYEQYF,TGCGCCAGCAGCCGAGGGGGGGACCAAAACGAGAGCTCCTACGAGCAGTACTTC
-,TRBD2,TRBV30,14,TRBJ2-7,CAWSGGLGPLEQYF,TGTGCCTGGAGTGGGGGACTAGGACCCTTGGAGCAGTACTTC
-,TRBD1,TRBV14,16,TRBJ2-2,CASSPDRPRDTGELFF,TGTGCCAGCAGCCCGGACAGGCCTAGGGACACCGGGGAGCTGTTTTTT
-,-,TRBV5-1,15,TRBJ2-3,CASSLVTTDHDTQYF,TGCGCCAGCAGCTTGGTGACTACCGATCACGATACGCAGTATTTT
-,TRBD2,TRBV27,17,TRBJ2-1,CASSLYELSGRAHEQFF,TGTGCCAGCAGTTTATATGAGTTGAGCGGGAGGGCCCATGAGCAGTTCTTC
-,TRBD1,TRBV5-1,21,TRBJ2-3,CASSPPGTGGTTGVGRDTQYF,TGCGCCAGCAGCCCGCCCGGGACAGGAGGGACCACGGGTGTCGGTAGAGATACGCAGTATTTT
-,-,TRBV30,15,TRBJ1-2,CAWSVGPPGVYGYTF,TGTGCCTGGAGTGTCGGGCCCCCAGGGGTGTATGGCTACACCTTC
-,TRBD2,TRBV7-9,12,TRBJ2-7,CASSPGTSEKYF,TGTGCCAGCAGCCCTGGGACTAGCGAGAAGTACTTC
once,TRBD1,TRBV25-1,17,TRBJ1-5,CASSEGGRGVSNQPQHF,TGTGCCAGCAGTGAAGGGGGCAGGGGGGTAAGCAATCAGCCCCAGCATTTT
-,-,TRBV28,13,TRBJ2-7,CASKHRVAYEQYF,TGTGCCAGCAAACACAGGGTGGCCTACGAGCAGTACTTC
once,-,TRBV6-1,14,TRBJ2-1,CASSVQGFYNEQFF,TGTGCCAGCAGTGTTCAGGGTTTCTACAATGAGCAGTTCTTC
-,TRBD2,TRBV7-9,15,TRBJ2-1,CASSPRTSGSNEQFF,TGTGCCAGCAGCCCGCGGACTAGCGGGAGCAATGAGCAGTTCTTC
-,-,TRBV6-6,15,TRBJ2-3,CASSYGGSPTDTQYF,TGTGCCAGCAGTTACGGGGGCAGCCCCACAGATACGCAGTATTTT
-,-,TRBV28,15,TRBJ2-3,CASRPRTEYTDTQYF,TGTGCCAGCAGGCCCCGGACAGAATACACAGATACGCAGTATTTT
-,-,TRBV7-2,14,TRBJ2-7,CASSLAPESHEQYF,TGTGCCAGCAGCTTAGCACCGGAGAGCCACGAGCAGTACTTC
-,TRBD2,TRBV29-1,17,TRBJ2-2,CSVVLLAGGLNTGELFF,TGCAGCGTTGTGTTGCTAGCGGGAGGATTAAACACCGGGGAGCTGTTTTTT
-,TRBD2,TRBV11-2,17,TRBJ2-7,CASSPLPRAGGGYEQYF,TGTGCCAGCAGCCCCCTCCCGCGGGCGGGAGGCGGATACGAGCAGTACTTC
-,-,TRBV19,13,TRBJ2-7,CASSTRDPYEQYF,TGTGCCAGTAGTACCAGGGATCCCTACGAGCAGTACTTC
-,-,TRBV12-5,17,TRBJ1-2,CASGLRGRVEANYGYTF,TGTGCTAGTGGTCTTCGTGGTCGGGTCGAAGCTAACTATGGCTACACCTTC
-,-,TRBV7-2,16,TRBJ2-7,CASSPKRERAHSEQYF,TGTGCCAGCAGCCCCAAGCGTGAGAGGGCCCATAGCGAGCAGTACTTC
-,TRBD1,TRBV6-1,21,TRBJ2-3,CASSEGQGQGEVIASTDTQYF,TGTGCCAGCAGTGAAGGGCAGGGACAGGGGGAGGTAATTGCTAGCACAGATACGCAGTATTTT
-,TRBD2,TRBV28,16,TRBJ2-7,CASRAKSSGSSYEQYF,TGTGCCAGCAGGGCCAAATCTAGCGGGAGCTCCTACGAGCAGTACTTC
-,-,TRBV29-1,11,TRBJ1-2,CSVTGFYGYTF,TGCAGCGTTACAGGGTTCTATGGCTACACCTTC